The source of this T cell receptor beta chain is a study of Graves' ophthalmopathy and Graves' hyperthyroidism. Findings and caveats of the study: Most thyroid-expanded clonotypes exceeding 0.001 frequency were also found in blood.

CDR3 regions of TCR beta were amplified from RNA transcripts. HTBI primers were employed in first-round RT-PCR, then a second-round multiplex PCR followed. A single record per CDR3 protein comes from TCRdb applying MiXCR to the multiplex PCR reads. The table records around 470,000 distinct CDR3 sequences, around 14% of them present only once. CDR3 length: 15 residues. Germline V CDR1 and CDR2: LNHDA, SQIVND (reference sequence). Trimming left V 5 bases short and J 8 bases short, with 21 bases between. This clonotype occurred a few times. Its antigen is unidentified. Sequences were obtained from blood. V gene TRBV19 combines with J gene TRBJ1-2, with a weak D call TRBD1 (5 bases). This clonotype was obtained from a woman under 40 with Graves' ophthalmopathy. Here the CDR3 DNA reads TGTGCCAGTAGTCCGGAAAGGGGTTACCGAAGGGGCTACACCTTC. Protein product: CASSPERGYRRGYTF.